This record looks at one TCR beta chain sequence and its context. What it binds is unknown. An end of the junction differs from the germline gene, which may be a read error. This specimen comes from a study of shared clonotypes between healthy human individuals. Study results and limitations: Depth of sequencing was expected to influence donor clonotype sharing.

Participating donors were healthy, HIV-negative adults free of recent acute infections or vaccinations. The protocol was immunoSEQ multiplex PCR, while the TCRdb copy is restricted to in-frame clones and leaves out a portion. The sample consists of about 490,000 clones, roughly 80% of them appearing once. This CDR3 comprises 17 residues. CDR1 is SGHTS, CDR2 YDEGEE, per germline. The sample comprised PBMCs. This TCR came from a woman aged 40 to 49 in good health. Some clones in this sample may be carry-over from other donors' samples. V usage is TRBV5-8 and J usage is TRBJ2-3; 9 bases agree with TRBD1. CDR3: CAGSNQGTGPITDTQYF. In DNA form, the CDR3 reads TGTGCCGGCAGCAACCAAGGGACAGGGCCAATCACAGATACGCAGTATTTT.